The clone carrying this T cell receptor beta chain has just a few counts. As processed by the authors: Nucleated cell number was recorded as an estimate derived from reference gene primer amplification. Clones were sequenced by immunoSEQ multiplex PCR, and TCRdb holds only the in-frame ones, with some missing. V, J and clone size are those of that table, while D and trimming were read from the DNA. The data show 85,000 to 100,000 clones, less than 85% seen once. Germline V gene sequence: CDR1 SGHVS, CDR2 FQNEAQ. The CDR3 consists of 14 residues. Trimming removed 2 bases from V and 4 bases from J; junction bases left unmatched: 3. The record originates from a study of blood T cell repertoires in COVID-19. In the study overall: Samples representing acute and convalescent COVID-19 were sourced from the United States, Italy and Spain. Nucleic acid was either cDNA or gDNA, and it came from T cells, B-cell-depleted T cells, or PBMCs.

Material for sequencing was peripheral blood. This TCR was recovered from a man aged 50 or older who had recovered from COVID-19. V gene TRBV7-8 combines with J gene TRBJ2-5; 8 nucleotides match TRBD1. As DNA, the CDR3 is TGTGCCAGCAGCTTAACAGGGGGGTCAGAGACCCAGTACTTC. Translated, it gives CASSLTGGSETQYF.